This TCR beta chain was found in a study of identifying expanded T cells in peripheral blood. Measured with immunoSEQ multiplex PCR; TCRdb has only the in-frame clones, and not every one. This repertoire shows about 100,000 clones, around nine tenths found once; its top ten account for about 4.2%. V dropped 3 bases and J dropped 2; count of bases not matched to a gene: 7. CDR1 and CDR2 from the germline V gene are SGHDT and YYEEEE. The CDR3 contains 15 residues. The genes are TRBV5-6 and TRBJ2-7; 8 nucleotides line up with TRBD1. This clonotype was obtained from a person aged 18-70 years in good health. The sample taken for sequencing was blood. The CDR3 region is CASSSDREEAYEQYF. The CDR3 DNA is TGTGCCAGCAGCTCGGACAGGGAAGAAGCCTACGAGCAGTACTTC.